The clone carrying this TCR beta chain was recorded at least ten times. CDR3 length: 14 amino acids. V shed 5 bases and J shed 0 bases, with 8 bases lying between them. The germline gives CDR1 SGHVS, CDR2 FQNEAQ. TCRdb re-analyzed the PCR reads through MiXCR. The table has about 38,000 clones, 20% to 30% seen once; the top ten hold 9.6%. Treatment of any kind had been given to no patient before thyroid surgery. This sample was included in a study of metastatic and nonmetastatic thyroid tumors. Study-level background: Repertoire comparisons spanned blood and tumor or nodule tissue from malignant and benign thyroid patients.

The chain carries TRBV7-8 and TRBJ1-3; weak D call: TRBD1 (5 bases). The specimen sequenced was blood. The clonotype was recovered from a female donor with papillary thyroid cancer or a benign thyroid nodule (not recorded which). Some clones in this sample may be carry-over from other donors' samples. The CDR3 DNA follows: TGTGCCAGCAGCCCGACAGTCTCTGGAAACACCATATATTTT. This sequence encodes CASSPTVSGNTIYF.